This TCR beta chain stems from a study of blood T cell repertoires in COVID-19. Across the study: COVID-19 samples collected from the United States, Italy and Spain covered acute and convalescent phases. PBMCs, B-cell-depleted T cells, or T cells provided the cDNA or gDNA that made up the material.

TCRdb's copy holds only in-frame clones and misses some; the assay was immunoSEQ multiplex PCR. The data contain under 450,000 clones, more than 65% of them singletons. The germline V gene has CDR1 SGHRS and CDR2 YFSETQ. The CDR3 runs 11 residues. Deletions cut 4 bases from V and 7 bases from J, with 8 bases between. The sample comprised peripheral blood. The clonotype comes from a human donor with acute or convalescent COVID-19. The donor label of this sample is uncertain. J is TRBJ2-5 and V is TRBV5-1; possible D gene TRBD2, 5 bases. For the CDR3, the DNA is TGCGCCAGCAGCCCCGCGGGGACCCAGTACTTC. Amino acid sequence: CASSPAGTQYF.